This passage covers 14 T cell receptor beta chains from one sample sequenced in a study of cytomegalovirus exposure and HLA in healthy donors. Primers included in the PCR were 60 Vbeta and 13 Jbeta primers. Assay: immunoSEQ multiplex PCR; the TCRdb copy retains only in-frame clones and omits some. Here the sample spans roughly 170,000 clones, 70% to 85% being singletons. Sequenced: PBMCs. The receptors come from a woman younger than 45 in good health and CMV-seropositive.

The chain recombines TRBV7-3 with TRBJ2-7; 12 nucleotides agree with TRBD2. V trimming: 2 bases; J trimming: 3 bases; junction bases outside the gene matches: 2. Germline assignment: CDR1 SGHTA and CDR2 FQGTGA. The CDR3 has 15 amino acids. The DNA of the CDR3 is TGTGCCAGCAGCTTACAACTAGCGGGAGGCTACGAGCAGTACTTC. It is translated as CASSLQLAGGYEQYF.

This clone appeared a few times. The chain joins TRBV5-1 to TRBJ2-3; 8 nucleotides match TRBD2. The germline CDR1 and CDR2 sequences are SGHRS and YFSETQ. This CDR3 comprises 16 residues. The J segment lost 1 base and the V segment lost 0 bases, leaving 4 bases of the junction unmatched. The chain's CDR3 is CASSLEGAGGTDTQYF. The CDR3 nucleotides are TGCGCCAGCAGCTTGGAGGGAGCGGGGGGCACAGATACGCAGTATTTT.

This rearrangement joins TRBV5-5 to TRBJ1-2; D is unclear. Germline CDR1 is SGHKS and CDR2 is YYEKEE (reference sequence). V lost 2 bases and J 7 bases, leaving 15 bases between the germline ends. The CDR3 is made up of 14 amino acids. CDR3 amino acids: CASSFGSGNGGYTF. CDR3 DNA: TGTGCCAGCAGCTTCGGGTCGGGGAACGGTGGCTACACCTTC.

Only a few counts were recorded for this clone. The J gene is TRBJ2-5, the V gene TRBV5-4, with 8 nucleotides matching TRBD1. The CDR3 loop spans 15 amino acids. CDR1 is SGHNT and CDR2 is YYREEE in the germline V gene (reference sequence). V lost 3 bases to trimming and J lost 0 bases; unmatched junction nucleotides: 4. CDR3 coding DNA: TGTGCCAGCAGCTCTCGGACAGGGAACCAAGAGACCCAGTACTTC. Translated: CASSSRTGNQETQYF.

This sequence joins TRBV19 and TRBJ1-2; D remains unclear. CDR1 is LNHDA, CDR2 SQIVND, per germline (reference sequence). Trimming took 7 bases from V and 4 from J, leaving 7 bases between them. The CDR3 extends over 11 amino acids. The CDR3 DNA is TGTGCCAGTACCAACAGCTATGGCTACACCTTC. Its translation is CASTNSYGYTF.

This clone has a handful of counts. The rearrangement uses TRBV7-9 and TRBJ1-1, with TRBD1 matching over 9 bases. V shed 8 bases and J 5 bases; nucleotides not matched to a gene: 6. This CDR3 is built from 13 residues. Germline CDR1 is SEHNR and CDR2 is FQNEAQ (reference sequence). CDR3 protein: CASVQGARTEAFF. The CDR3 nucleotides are TGTGCCAGCGTACAGGGGGCGAGGACTGAAGCTTTCTTT.

This CDR3 reads CASSPGQKWMNQPQHF. The CDR3 region has the DNA TGTGCCAGCAGCCCCGGACAGAAGTGGATGAATCAGCCCCAGCATTTT. The chain is built from TRBV5-8 and TRBJ1-5, with a possible D match to TRBD1 (6 bases). The CDR3 length is 16 residues. Deletions cut 4 bases from V and 4 bases from J, with 18 bases between. The germline CDR1 and CDR2 sequences are SGHTS and YDEGEE.

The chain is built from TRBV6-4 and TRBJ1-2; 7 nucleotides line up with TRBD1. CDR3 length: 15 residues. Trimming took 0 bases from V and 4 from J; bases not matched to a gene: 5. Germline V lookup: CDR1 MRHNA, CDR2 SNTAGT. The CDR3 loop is CASSDSGTALYGYTF. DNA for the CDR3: TGTGCCAGCAGTGACTCAGGGACAGCCCTCTATGGCTACACCTTC.

CDR3 protein: CASSISRDSYEQYF. The CDR3 nucleotides are TGTGCCAGTAGTATAAGCAGGGACTCCTACGAGCAGTACTTC. The J gene is TRBJ2-7, the V gene TRBV19; a possible D gene is TRBD1 (5 bases). The CDR3 runs 14 residues. Deletions cut 2 bases from V and 0 bases from J, with 8 bases between. Germline CDR1 reads LNHDA; CDR2 reads SQIVND (reference sequence).

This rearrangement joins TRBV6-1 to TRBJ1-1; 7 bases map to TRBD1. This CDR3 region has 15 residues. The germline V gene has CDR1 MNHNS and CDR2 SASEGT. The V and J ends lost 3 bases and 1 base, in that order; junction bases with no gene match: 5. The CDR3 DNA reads TGTGCCAGCAGTGATAACAGGGGTGGGAACACTGAAGCTTTCTTT. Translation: CASSDNRGGNTEAFF.

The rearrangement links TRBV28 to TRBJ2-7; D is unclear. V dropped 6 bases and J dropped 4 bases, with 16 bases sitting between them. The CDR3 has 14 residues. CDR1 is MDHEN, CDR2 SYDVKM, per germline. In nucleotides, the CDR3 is TGTGCCAGCAGCGCCGACCCTAGGAGTTACGAGCAGTACTTC. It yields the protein CASSADPRSYEQYF. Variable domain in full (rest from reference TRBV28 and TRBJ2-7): DVKVTQSSRYLVKRTGEKVFLECVQDMDHENMFWYRQDPGLGLRLIYFSYDVKMKEKGDIPEGYSVSREKKERFSLILESASTNQTSMYLCASSADPRSYEQYFGPGTRLTVT.

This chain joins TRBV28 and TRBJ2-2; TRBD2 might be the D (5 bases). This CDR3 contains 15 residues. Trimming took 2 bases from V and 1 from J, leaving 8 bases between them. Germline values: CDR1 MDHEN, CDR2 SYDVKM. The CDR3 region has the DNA TGTGCCAGCAGTTTAAGCGGAGGGAACACCGGGGAGCTGTTTTTT. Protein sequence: CASSLSGGNTGELFF.

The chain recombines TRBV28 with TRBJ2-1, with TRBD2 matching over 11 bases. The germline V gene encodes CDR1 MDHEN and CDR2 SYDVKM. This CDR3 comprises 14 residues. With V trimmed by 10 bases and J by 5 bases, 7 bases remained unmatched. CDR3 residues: CATTVAGGHNEQFF. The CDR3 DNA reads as TGTGCCACCACAGTAGCGGGAGGGCACAATGAGCAGTTCTTC.

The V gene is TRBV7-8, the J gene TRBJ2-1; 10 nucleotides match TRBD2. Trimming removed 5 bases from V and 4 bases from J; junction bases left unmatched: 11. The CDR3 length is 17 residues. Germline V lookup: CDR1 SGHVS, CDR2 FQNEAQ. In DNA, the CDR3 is TGTGCCAGCAGCCGTTCCGGGACTAGCGTCGGATACAATGAGCAGTTCTTC. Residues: CASSRSGTSVGYNEQFF.